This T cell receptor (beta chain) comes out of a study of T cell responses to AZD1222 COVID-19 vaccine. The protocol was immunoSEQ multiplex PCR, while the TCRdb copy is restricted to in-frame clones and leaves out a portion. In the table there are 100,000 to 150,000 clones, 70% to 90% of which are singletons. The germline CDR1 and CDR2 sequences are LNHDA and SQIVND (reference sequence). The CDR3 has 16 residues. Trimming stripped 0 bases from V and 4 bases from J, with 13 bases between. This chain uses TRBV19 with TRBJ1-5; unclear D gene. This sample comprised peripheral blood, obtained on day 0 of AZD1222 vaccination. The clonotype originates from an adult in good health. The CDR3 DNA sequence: TGTGCCAGTAGTATAGATCTTTTTTCGGGGAATCAGCCCCAGCATTTT. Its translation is CASSIDLFSGNQPQHF.